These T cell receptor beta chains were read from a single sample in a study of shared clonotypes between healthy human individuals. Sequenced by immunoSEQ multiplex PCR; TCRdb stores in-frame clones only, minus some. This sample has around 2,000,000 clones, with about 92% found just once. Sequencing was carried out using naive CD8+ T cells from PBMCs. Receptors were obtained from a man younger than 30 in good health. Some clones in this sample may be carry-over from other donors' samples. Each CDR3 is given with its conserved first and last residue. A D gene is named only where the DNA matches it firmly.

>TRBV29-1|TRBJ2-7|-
CSVTDSGVYEQYF
TGCAGCGTTACGGACAGTGGGGTCTACGAGCAGTACTTC
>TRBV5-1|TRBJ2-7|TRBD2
CASTPGLAYEQYF
TGCGCCAGCACGCCGGGACTAGCGTATGAGCAGTACTTC
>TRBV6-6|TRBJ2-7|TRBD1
CASSYSDRESYEQYF
TGTGCCAGCAGTTACTCAGACAGGGAGTCCTACGAGCAGTACTTC
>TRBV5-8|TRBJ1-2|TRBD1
CASLFGQENFNYGYTF
TGTGCCAGCTTATTCGGACAGGAGAATTTTAACTATGGCTACACCTTC
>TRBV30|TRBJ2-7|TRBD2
CAWSVLAGYEQYF
TGTGCCTGGAGTGTACTAGCGGGCTACGAGCAGTACTTC
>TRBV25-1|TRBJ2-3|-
CASSESAGVAPQGDTQYF
TGTGCCAGCAGTGAATCGGCCGGGGTAGCGCCCCAGGGGGATACGCAGTATTTT
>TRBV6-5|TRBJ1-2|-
CASSYEGVGGYTF
TGTGCCAGCAGTTATGAAGGGGTCGGCGGCTACACCTTC
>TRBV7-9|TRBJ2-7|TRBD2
CASSPPGAGGSYEQYF
TGTGCCAGCAGCCCGCCGGGGGCGGGGGGCTCCTACGAGCAGTACTTC
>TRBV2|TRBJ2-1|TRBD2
CASSASGWGNEQFF
TGTGCCAGCAGTGCTAGCGGCTGGGGGAATGAGCAGTTCTTC
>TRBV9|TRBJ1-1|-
CASSVGPDRDTEAFF
TGTGCCAGCAGCGTAGGGCCCGATAGGGACACTGAAGCTTTCTTT
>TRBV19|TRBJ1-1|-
CASSIVRGMNTEAFF
TGTGCCAGTAGTATAGTTAGGGGGATGAACACTGAAGCTTTCTTT
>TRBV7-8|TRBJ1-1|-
CASSLGVGGTEAFF
TGTGCCAGCAGCTTAGGGGTAGGGGGCACTGAAGCTTTCTTT
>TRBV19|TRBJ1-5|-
CASYPGEGYQPQHF
TGTGCCAGTTACCCGGGGGAGGGATATCAGCCCCAGCATTTT
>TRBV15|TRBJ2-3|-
CATSRERSDWGPANTQYF
TGTGCCACCAGCAGAGAGAGGAGTGATTGGGGCCCCGCCAATACGCAGTATTTT
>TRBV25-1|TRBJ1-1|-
CASTTTIGMGANTEAFF
TGTGCCAGCACCACTACAATAGGTATGGGGGCCAACACTGAAGCTTTCTTT
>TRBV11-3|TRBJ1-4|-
CASSLEQEKLFF
TGTGCCAGCAGCTTGGAACAGGAAAAACTGTTTTTT
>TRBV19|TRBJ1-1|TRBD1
CASKQGSTEAFF
TGTGCCAGTAAACAGGGGAGCACTGAAGCTTTCTTT
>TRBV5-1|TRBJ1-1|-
CASRMNGPAEVAFF
TGCGCCAGCAGAATGAACGGGCCTGCGGAGGTGGCTTTCTTT
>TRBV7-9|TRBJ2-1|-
CASSSNEGSYNEQFF
TGTGCCAGCAGTTCAAACGAGGGGTCCTACAATGAGCAGTTCTTC
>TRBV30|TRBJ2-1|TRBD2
CAWSVNSGLAWSEQFF
TGTGCCTGGAGTGTAAATTCGGGACTAGCGTGGAGTGAGCAGTTCTTC